The 10 T cell receptor beta chains given below trace back to one sample, sequenced in a study of T cell responses to AZD1222 COVID-19 vaccine. The assay was immunoSEQ multiplex PCR, and TCRdb's table has in-frame clones only and misses some. This sample has nearly 35,000 clones, with approximately 86% found just once. The sample here was peripheral blood, taken on day 0 of AZD1222 vaccination. All receptors come from an adult in good health.

The rearrangement links TRBV7-9 to TRBJ2-3, with D tentatively TRBD1 (6 bases). V lost 3 bases and J lost 1, with 8 bases in between. There are 14 residues in the CDR3. Germline-derived CDR1 and CDR2 are SEHNR and FQNEAQ (reference sequence). This CDR3 reads CASSLYRGTDTQYF. The CDR3 DNA is TGTGCCAGCAGCTTGTACAGGGGCACAGATACGCAGTATTTT.

The chain links TRBV28 to TRBJ2-7, with a tentative D call TRBD1 (7 bases). Trimming shortened V by 2 bases and J by 0 bases, and 26 bases separated the two germline ends. There are 20 residues in the CDR3. Germline V gene lookup returns CDR1 MDHEN and CDR2 SYDVKM. The CDR3 DNA is TGTGCCAGCAGTTTAAGGGGGGACAGATATCCGGATTTGGGCTCCTACGAGCAGTACTTC. This gives the protein CASSLRGDRYPDLGSYEQYF.

This clone was found a few times. The chain couples TRBV11-3 to TRBJ1-6; no definite D call. CDR3 length equals 17 residues. Germline CDR1 and CDR2: SGHNT and YENEEA. V shed 5 bases and J shed 6 bases, with 20 bases lying between them. CDR3 DNA: TGTGCCAGCAGCCCACTCCCCAAGCCCATACGTAATTCACCCCTCCACTTT. Residues: CASSPLPKPIRNSPLHF.

This clone was picked up one time. The chain recombines TRBV5-1 with TRBJ1-3; D remains ambiguous. The CDR3 spans 13 residues. V dropped 4 bases and J dropped 0 bases, with 5 bases sitting between them. Germline assignment: CDR1 SGHRS and CDR2 YFSETQ. The DNA for the CDR3 is TGCGCCAGCAGCCATCGCTCTGGAAACACCATATATTTT. It encodes CASSHRSGNTIYF.

The chain is built from TRBV27 and TRBJ2-7; weak D call: TRBD1 (5 bases). The CDR3 is made up of 13 amino acids. Germline assignment: CDR1 MNHEY and CDR2 SMNVEV (reference sequence). Trimming took 2 bases from V and 3 from J, leaving 8 bases between them. The CDR3 loop is CASSLDRDYEQYF. CDR3 DNA: TGTGCCAGCAGTTTAGACAGAGACTACGAGCAGTACTTC.

CDR3 coding DNA: TGTGCCAGCCAGGACACCTCCTACGAGCAGTACTTC. Translation: CASQDTSYEQYF. This sequence joins TRBV7-9 and TRBJ2-7; the D gene is possibly TRBD1 (5 bases). The CDR3 is 12 residues long. Germline values: CDR1 SEHNR, CDR2 FQNEAQ (reference sequence). V was pared by 8 bases and J by 0 bases, with 8 bases between.

The chain employs TRBV7-9 and TRBJ2-1; 7 positions match TRBD1. After removal of 5 bases from V and 10 bases from J, the junction contained 11 bases not matched to a gene. CDR3 length: 14 residues. Germline assignment: CDR1 SEHNR and CDR2 FQNEAQ (reference sequence). DNA of the CDR3: TGTGCCAGCAGCCCGAAGGGACAGCTCGTGGAGCAGTTCTTC. Its protein product is CASSPKGQLVEQFF.

CDR3 loop: CATSRDHGGAGYTF. The CDR3 bases are TGTGCCACCAGCAGAGATCACGGGGGCGCTGGCTACACCTTC. V and J are TRBV15 and TRBJ1-2; a possible D gene is TRBD1 (6 bases). The V gene's germline CDR1 is LNHNV and CDR2 YYDKDF (reference sequence). This CDR3 region has 14 residues. The V end lost 0 bases, the J end lost 7 bases, and 12 bases lay between the germline ends.

The J gene is TRBJ1-3, the V gene TRBV30; 8 bases are a match to TRBD1. Germline lookup yields CDR1 GTSNPN and CDR2 SVGIG (reference sequence). The CDR3 runs 13 residues. The junction had 3 bases not matched to a gene; V was cut back by 5 bases and J by 3 bases. The CDR3 nucleotides read TGTGCCTGGGGACAGGGAATTGGAAACACCATATATTTT. It is translated as CAWGQGIGNTIYF.

The J gene is TRBJ1-5, the V gene TRBV19; no clear D. The CDR3 extends over 13 amino acids. From germline, CDR1 is LNHDA and CDR2 SQIVND (reference sequence). V dropped 4 bases and J dropped 3 bases, with 7 bases sitting between them. CDR3 loop: CASSKSLNQPQHF. The CDR3 DNA is TGTGCCAGTAGTAAGTCGCTCAATCAGCCCCAGCATTTT.